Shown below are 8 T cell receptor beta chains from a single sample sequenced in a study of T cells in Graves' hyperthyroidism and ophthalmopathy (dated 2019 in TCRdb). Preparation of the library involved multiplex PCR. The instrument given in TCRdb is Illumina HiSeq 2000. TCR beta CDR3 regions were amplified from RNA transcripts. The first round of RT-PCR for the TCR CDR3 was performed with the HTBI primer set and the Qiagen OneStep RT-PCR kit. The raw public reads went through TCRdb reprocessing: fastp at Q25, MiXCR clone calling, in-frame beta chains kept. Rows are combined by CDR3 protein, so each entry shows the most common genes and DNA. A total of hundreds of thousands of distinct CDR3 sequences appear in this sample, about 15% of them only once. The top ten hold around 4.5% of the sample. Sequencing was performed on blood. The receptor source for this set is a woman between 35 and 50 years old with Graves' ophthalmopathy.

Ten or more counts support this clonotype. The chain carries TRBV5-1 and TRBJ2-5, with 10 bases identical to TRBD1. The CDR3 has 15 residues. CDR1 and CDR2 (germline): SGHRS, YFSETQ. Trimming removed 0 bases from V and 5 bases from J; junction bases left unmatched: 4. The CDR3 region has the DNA TGCGCCAGCAGCTTGGGGGACAGGGGAAGGGAGACCCAGTACTTC. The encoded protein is CASSLGDRGRETQYF.

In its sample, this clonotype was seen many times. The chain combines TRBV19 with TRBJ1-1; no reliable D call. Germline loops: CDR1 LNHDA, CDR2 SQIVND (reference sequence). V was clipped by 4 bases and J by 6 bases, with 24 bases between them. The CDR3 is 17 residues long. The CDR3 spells CASSTFAGGVLSPEAFF. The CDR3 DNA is TGTGCCAGTAGTACCTTCGCCGGCGGGGTTTTAAGTCCTGAAGCTTTCTTT.

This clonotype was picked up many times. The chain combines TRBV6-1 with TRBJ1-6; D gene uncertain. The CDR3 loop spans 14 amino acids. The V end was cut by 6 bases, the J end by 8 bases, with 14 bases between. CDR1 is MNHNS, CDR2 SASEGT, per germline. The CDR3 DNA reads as TGTGCCAGCAGCCTCGACATCTCCTATTCACCCCTCCACTTT. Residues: CASSLDISYSPLHF.

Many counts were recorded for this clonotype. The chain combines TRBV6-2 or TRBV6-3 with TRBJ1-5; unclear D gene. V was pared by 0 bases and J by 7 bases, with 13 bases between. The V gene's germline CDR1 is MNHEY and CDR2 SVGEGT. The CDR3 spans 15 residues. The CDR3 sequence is CASSYSGMRGQPQHF. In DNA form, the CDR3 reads TGTGCCAGCAGTTACTCGGGAATGAGAGGCCAGCCCCAGCATTTT.

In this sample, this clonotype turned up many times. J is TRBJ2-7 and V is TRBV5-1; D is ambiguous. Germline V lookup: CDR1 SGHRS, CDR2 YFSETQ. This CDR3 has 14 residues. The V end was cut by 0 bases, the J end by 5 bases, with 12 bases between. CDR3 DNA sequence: TGCGCCAGCAGCTTGGTCCAGTTGGAAAACGAGCAGTACTTC. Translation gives CASSLVQLENEQYF.

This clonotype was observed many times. Here the CDR3 reads CSARDPSGSTEAFF. As DNA, the CDR3 is TGCAGTGCTAGAGATCCCAGCGGGAGTACTGAAGCTTTCTTT. The rearrangement links TRBV20-1 to TRBJ1-1; no definite D call. Trimming took 0 bases from V and 5 from J, leaving 13 bases between them. In germline, CDR1 is DFQATT, CDR2 SNEGSKA (reference sequence). The CDR3 covers 14 residues.

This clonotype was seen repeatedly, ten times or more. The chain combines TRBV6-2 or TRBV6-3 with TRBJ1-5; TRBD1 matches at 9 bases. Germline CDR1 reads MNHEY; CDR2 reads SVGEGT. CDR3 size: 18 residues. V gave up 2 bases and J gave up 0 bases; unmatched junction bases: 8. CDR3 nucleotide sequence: TGTGCCAGCAGTTACCCCCCCCGGGACAGGGATAGCAATCAGCCCCAGCATTTT. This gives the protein CASSYPPRDRDSNQPQHF.

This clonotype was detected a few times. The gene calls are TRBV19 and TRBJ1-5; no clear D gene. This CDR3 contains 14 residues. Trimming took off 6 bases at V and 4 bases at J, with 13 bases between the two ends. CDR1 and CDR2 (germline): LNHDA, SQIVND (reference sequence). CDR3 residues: CASRGGFGNQPQHF. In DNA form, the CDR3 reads TGTGCCAGTAGGGGAGGGTTCGGGAATCAGCCCCAGCATTTT.